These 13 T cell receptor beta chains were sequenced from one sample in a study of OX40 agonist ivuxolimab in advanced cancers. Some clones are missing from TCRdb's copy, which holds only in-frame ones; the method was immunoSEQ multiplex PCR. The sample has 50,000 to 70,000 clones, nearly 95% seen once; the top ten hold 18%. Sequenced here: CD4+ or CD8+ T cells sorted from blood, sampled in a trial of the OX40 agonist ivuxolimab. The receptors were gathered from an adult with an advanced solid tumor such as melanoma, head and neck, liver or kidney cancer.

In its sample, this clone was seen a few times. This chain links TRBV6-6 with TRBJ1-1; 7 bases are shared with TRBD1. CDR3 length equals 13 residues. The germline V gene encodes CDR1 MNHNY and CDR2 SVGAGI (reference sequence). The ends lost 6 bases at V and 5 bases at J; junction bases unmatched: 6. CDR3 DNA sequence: TGTGCCAGCAGCGACAGGGAGTCGACTGAAGCTTTCTTT. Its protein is CASSDRESTEAFF.

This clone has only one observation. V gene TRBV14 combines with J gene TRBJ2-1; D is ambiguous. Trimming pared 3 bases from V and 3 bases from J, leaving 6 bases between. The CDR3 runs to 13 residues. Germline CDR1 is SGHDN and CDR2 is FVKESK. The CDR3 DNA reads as TGTGCCAGCAGCCAGAGGAGCTACAATGAGCAGTTCTTC. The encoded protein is CASSQRSYNEQFF.

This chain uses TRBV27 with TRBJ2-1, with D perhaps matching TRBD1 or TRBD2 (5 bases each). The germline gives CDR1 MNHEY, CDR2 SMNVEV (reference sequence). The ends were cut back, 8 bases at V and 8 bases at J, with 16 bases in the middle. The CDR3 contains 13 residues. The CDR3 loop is CASSQGLGHEQFF. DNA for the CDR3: TGTGCCAGCTCCCAAGGTTTGGGACATGAGCAGTTCTTC.

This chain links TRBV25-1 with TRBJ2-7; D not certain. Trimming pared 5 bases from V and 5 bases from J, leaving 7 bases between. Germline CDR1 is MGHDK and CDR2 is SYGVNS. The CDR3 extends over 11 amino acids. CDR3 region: CASSKGNEQYF. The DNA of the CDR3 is TGTGCCAGCAGTAAGGGTAACGAGCAGTACTTC.

The CDR3 loop reads CASSLLGTGNYGYTF. CDR3 sequence (DNA): TGTGCCAGCAGCTTACTGGGGACAGGGAACTATGGCTACACCTTC. The V and J genes are TRBV7-6 and TRBJ1-2; TRBD1 agrees at 9 bases. Germline lookup yields CDR1 SGHVS and CDR2 FNYEAQ. The CDR3 is made up of 15 amino acids. With V trimmed by 2 bases and J by 2 bases, 3 bases remained unmatched. Full variable domain (outside the CDR3, taken from reference TRBV7-6 and TRBJ1-2): GAGVSQSPRYKVTKRGQDVALRCDPISGHVSLYWYRQALGQGPEFLTYFNYEAQQDKSGLPNDRFSAERPEGSISTLTIQRTEQRDSAMYRCASSLLGTGNYGYTFGSGTRLTVV.

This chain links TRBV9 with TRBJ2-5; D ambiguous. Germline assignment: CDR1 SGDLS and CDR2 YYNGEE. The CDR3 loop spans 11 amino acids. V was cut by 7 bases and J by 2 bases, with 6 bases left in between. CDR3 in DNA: TGTGCCAGCGTACAGCAAGAGACCCAGTACTTC. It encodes CASVQQETQYF.

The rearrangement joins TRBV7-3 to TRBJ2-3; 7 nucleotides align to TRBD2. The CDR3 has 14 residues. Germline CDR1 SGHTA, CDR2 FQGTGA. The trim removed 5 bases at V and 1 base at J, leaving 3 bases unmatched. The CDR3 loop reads CASSVLAGTDTQYF. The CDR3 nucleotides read TGTGCCAGCAGCGTCCTAGCGGGCACAGATACGCAGTATTTT.

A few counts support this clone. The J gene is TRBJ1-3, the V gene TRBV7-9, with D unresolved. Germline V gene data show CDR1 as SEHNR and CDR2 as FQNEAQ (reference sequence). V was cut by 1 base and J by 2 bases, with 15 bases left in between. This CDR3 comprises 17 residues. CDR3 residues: CASSLEMDFLTGNTIYF. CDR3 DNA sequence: TGTGCCAGCAGCTTAGAAATGGACTTCCTGACTGGAAACACCATATATTTT.

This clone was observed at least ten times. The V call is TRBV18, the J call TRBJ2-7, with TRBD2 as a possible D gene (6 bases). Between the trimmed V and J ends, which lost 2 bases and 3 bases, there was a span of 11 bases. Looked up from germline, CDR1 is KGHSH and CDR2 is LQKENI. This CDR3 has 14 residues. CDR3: CASSPLAEGYEQYF. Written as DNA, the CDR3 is TGTGCCAGCTCACCATTAGCGGAAGGCTACGAGCAGTACTTC.

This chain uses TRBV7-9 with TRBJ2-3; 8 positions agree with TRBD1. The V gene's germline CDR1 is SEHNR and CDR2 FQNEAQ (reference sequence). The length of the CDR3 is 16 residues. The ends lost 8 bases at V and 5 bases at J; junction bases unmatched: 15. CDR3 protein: CASSNRGVYTRDTQYF. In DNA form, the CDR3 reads TGTGCCAGCTCAAACAGGGGGGTGTACACAAGAGATACGCAGTATTTT.

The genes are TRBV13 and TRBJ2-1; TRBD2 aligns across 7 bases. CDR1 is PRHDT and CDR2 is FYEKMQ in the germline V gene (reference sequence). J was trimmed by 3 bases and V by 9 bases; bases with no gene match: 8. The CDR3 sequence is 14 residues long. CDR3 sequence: CASRLADLYNEQFF. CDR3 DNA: TGTGCCAGTCGCCTAGCGGACCTCTACAATGAGCAGTTCTTC.

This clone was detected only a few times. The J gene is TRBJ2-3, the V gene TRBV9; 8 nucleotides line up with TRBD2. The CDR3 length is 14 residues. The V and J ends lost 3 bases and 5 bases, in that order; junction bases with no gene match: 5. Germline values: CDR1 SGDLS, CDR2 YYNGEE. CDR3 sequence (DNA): TGTGCCAGCAGCGGAGCGGGAGACCGAGATACGCAGTATTTT. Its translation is CASSGAGDRDTQYF.

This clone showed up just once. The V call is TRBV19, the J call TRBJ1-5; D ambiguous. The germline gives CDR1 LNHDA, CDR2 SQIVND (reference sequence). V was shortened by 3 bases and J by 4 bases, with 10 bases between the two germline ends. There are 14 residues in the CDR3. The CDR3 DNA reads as TGTGCCAGTAGTATTTGGCAAGCAAATCAGCCCCAGCATTTT. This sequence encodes CASSIWQANQPQHF.